One sample yielded the 30 T cell receptor beta chains listed below, sequenced in a study of Ad26.COV2.S vaccination and SARS-CoV-2 variants. The method was immunoSEQ multiplex PCR; TCRdb's version includes in-frame clones alone and lacks a portion of them. In the table there are about 350,000 clones, around 84% of which are singletons. Noted treatment: roughly 20 received Ad26.COV2.S at low or high dose, single or two shots; about 5 received placebo; per-sample allocation not given. On day 63 after the first injection, vaccine and placebo recipients gave samples. Specimen: peripheral blood, collected in a trial of Ad26.COV2.S vaccine versus placebo. The receptors were sampled from a person between 18 and 65 years old who received the Ad26.COV2.S COVID-19 vaccine or a placebo.

The chain couples TRBV19 to TRBJ1-2, with unresolved D. Germline V CDR1 and CDR2: LNHDA, SQIVND (reference sequence). CDR3 length: 13 amino acids. Trimming pared 2 bases from V and 8 bases from J, leaving 12 bases between. This CDR3 is CASSISPGWGYTF. The CDR3 region has the DNA TGTGCCAGTAGTATAAGTCCCGGTTGGGGCTACACCTTC.

This sequence joins TRBV28 and TRBJ2-1; the match to TRBD2 covers 8 bases. V dropped 1 base and J dropped 4; count of bases not matched to a gene: 3. CDR1 and CDR2 from the germline V gene are MDHEN and SYDVKM. The CDR3 extends over 15 amino acids. CDR3 sequence reads: CASSLSGGDYNEQFF. In DNA form, the CDR3 reads TGTGCCAGCAGTTTATCGGGAGGGGATTACAATGAGCAGTTCTTC.

This clone came up once. CDR3 sequence: CASSVDRSSPRETQYF. As DNA, the CDR3 is TGTGCCAGTAGTGTGGACAGGTCGTCTCCTCGAGAGACCCAGTACTTC. J is TRBJ2-5 and V is TRBV19; TRBD1 agrees at 7 bases. In germline, CDR1 is LNHDA, CDR2 SQIVND (reference sequence). After removal of 5 bases from V and 4 bases from J, the junction contained 13 bases not matched to a gene. This CDR3 spans 16 amino acids. The full variable domain, its missing parts supplied by reference TRBV19 and TRBJ2-5, is DGGITQSPKYLFRKEGQNVTLSCEQNLNHDAMYWYRQDPGQGLRLIYYSQIVNDFQKGDIAEGYSVSREKKESFPLTVTSAQKNPTAFYLCASSVDRSSPRETQYFGPGTRLLVL.

This chain links TRBV18 with TRBJ2-3; TRBD2 agrees at 8 bases. Losses at the gene ends were 2 bases for V and 4 bases for J; bases not matched to a gene: 11. The germline V gene has CDR1 KGHSH and CDR2 LQKENI. The CDR3 contains 17 residues. CDR3 bases: TGTGCCAGCTCACCATATGAAGCGGGAGTGGGGGCAGATACGCAGTATTTT. It yields the protein CASSPYEAGVGADTQYF.

The chain couples TRBV6-2 or TRBV6-3 to TRBJ2-5; possibly TRBD2 for D (5 bases). Germline CDR1 MNHEY, CDR2 SVGEGT. The CDR3 spans 15 residues. V was cut by 5 bases and J by 4 bases, with 17 bases left in between. Here the CDR3 reads CASSRTRQQVETQYF. CDR3 nucleotide sequence: TGTGCCAGCAGTAGAACTAGACAACAAGTAGAGACCCAGTACTTC.

The chain joins TRBV9 to TRBJ2-7; 7 bases line up with TRBD1. This CDR3 is 15 amino acids long. Germline V gene sequence: CDR1 SGDLS, CDR2 YYNGEE. The J segment lost 2 bases and the V segment lost 4 bases, leaving 9 bases of the junction unmatched. The CDR3 spells CASSTTGTETYEQYF. The CDR3 region has the DNA TGTGCCAGCAGCACAACCGGGACAGAGACCTACGAGCAGTACTTC.

The chain has TRBV19 and TRBJ1-1; D is perhaps TRBD1 (5 bases). Germline assignment: CDR1 LNHDA and CDR2 SQIVND (reference sequence). The CDR3 has 13 residues. Trimming stripped 5 bases from V and 6 bases from J, with 13 bases between. The CDR3 bases are TGTGCCAGTAGTTTCGGTCCGACAGCTGAAGCTTTCTTT. The encoded protein is CASSFGPTAEAFF.

The chain uses TRBV2 and TRBJ2-7; 7 nucleotides agree with TRBD2. J was trimmed by 1 base and V by 10 bases; bases with no gene match: 13. Germline V gives CDR1 SNHLY, CDR2 FYNNEI. The CDR3 has 15 residues. In nucleotides, the CDR3 is TGTGCCACCTCCGGAAGTAGCGGGCGATCCTACGAGCAGTACTTC. Translated: CATSGSSGRSYEQYF.

The genes are TRBV6-5 and TRBJ2-7; D is unclear. The CDR3 contains 14 residues. Trimming removed 2 bases at V and 0 bases at J, with 8 bases between. From germline, CDR1 is MNHEY and CDR2 SVGAGI. The CDR3 reads CASSYGDGSYEQYF. The DNA for the CDR3 is TGTGCCAGCAGTTACGGAGACGGCTCCTACGAGCAGTACTTC.

The CDR3 DNA follows: TGTGCCAGCAGCCGGGCAACCATGGACAGGGTGGGCTACACCTTC. It translates to CASSRATMDRVGYTF. The chain employs TRBV11-2 and TRBJ1-2; 8 nucleotides match TRBD1. J lost 8 bases, V lost 5 bases, and 13 bases had no gene match. This CDR3 contains 15 residues. Germline-derived CDR1 and CDR2 are SGHAT and FQNNGV.

The CDR3: CTTCLGYTF. The CDR3 DNA is TGTACCACGTGTCTTGGCTACACCTTC. This chain links TRBV21-1 with TRBJ1-2. TRBV21-1 is reported as a pseudogene. The CDR3 is made up of 9 amino acids.

This rearrangement joins TRBV28 to TRBJ2-3; 7 bases map to TRBD1. This CDR3 has 15 residues. Germline V CDR1 and CDR2: MDHEN, SYDVKM. With V trimmed by 5 bases and J by 4 bases, 9 bases remained unmatched. The CDR3 sequence is CASSPTRTGADTQYF. In nucleotides, the CDR3 is TGTGCCAGCAGTCCGACGAGGACAGGCGCAGATACGCAGTATTTT. Drawing the rest from reference TRBV28 and TRBJ2-3, the complete variable domain is DVKVTQSSRYLVKRTGEKVFLECVQDMDHENMFWYRQDPGLGLRLIYFSYDVKMKEKGDIPEGYSVSREKKERFSLILESASTNQTSMYLCASSPTRTGADTQYFGPGTRLTVL.

This clone appeared a few times. V gene TRBV20-1 combines with J gene TRBJ1-2, with a possible D match to TRBD1 (5 bases). The germline V gene encodes CDR1 DFQATT and CDR2 SNEGSKA (reference sequence). There are 11 residues in the CDR3. The CDR3 sequence is CSGGGVYGYTF. In DNA, the CDR3 is TGCAGCGGGGGAGGGGTCTATGGCTACACCTTC.

The CDR3 nucleotides read TGTGCCAGCAAGGGCTCCGGGACAGACTACACTGAAGCTTTCTTT. Protein: CASKGSGTDYTEAFF. The chain combines TRBV28 with TRBJ1-1; 7 nucleotides agree with TRBD1. This CDR3 has 15 amino acids. CDR1 is MDHEN, CDR2 SYDVKM, per germline. V trimming: 7 bases; J trimming: 3 bases; junction bases outside the gene matches: 11.

The chain joins TRBV9 to TRBJ1-4; D is ambiguous. CDR3 length equals 13 residues. Deletions cut 5 bases from V and 8 bases from J, with 13 bases between. Per the germline V gene, CDR1 is SGDLS and CDR2 is YYNGEE. The CDR3 loop is CASSSGSYEKLFF. CDR3 bases: TGTGCCAGCAGTTCGGGGTCATACGAAAAACTGTTTTTT.

The table lists this clone with a few counts. The rearrangement joins TRBV6-6 to TRBJ2-1, with a possible D match to TRBD1 (6 bases). CDR1 is MNHNY and CDR2 is SVGAGI in the germline V gene (reference sequence). The CDR3 spans 15 residues. Deletions cut 0 bases from V and 3 bases from J, with 9 bases between. CDR3 amino acids: CASSYSADSYNEQFF. CDR3 in DNA: TGTGCCAGCAGTTACTCCGCGGACAGCTACAATGAGCAGTTCTTC.

V usage is TRBV9 and J usage is TRBJ2-3; the match to TRBD2 covers 7 bases. The length of the CDR3 is 15 residues. The junction had 7 bases not matched to a gene; V was cut back by 5 bases and J by 1 base. CDR1 is SGDLS and CDR2 is YYNGEE in the germline V gene. This CDR3 is CASRDTSVGTDTQYF. In DNA, the CDR3 is TGTGCCAGCAGGGACACTAGCGTTGGCACAGATACGCAGTATTTT.

V and J are TRBV6-1 and TRBJ2-7; 9 nucleotides match TRBD1. This CDR3 region has 14 residues. Germline V CDR1 and CDR2: MNHNS, SASEGT. V trimming: 4 bases; J trimming: 9 bases; junction bases outside the gene matches: 10. CDR3 sequence (DNA): TGTGCCAGCAGTGCAGCACAGGGGGCAACTGTGCAGTACTTC. It translates to CASSAAQGATVQYF.

V and J are TRBV9 and TRBJ2-2; weak D call: TRBD2 (6 bases). V was cut by 0 bases and J by 1 base, with 10 bases left in between. Germline loops: CDR1 SGDLS, CDR2 YYNGEE. The CDR3 is made up of 16 amino acids. The CDR3 loop is CASSVEISGNTGELFF. The CDR3 DNA reads as TGTGCCAGCAGCGTAGAAATTAGCGGGAACACCGGGGAGCTGTTTTTT. The variable domain in full, with the rest retrieved from reference TRBV9 and TRBJ2-2, is DSGVTQTPKHLITATGQRVTLRCSPRSGDLSVYWYQQSLDQGLQFLIQYYNGEERAKGNILERFSAQQFPDLHSELNLSSLELGDSALYFCASSVEISGNTGELFFGEGSRLTVL.

The chain uses TRBV6-2 or TRBV6-3 and TRBJ2-1, with TRBD1 matching 9 bases. J was trimmed by 5 bases and V by 0 bases; bases with no gene match: 8. The CDR3 sequence is 17 residues long. In germline, CDR1 is MNHEY, CDR2 SVGEGT. CDR3 nucleotide sequence: TGTGCCAGCAGTTACTCCCCGGACAGGGGAGGGGACAATGAGCAGTTCTTC. Translation: CASSYSPDRGGDNEQFF.

The chain links TRBV29-1 to TRBJ2-7, with a tentative D call TRBD1 (6 bases). The germline V gene encodes CDR1 SQVTM and CDR2 ANQGSEA. The CDR3 runs 12 residues. Trimming shortened V by 5 bases and J by 0 bases, and 8 bases separated the two germline ends. DNA for the CDR3: TGCAGCGTTACGGACAGCTCCTACGAGCAGTACTTC. Translating gives CSVTDSSYEQYF.

Points on this clone: The same CDR3 can be traced to other DNA sequences in this sample. This chain links TRBV30 with TRBJ2-5; D ambiguous. This CDR3 comprises 11 residues. Germline V gene lookup returns CDR1 GTSNPN and CDR2 SVGIG (reference sequence). V lost 0 bases, J lost 4 bases, and 3 bases lay in between. CDR3: CAWSVGETQYF. Written as DNA, the CDR3 is TGTGCCTGGAGTGTCGGAGAGACCCAGTACTTC.

The chain uses TRBV7-2 and TRBJ1-1, with 9 nucleotides matching TRBD1. CDR1 is SGHTA, CDR2 FQGNSA, per germline. J was trimmed by 5 bases and V by 3 bases; bases with no gene match: 10. The CDR3 length is 16 residues. Here the CDR3 reads CASSFGQGRLRTEAFF. CDR3 nucleotide sequence: TGTGCCAGCAGCTTTGGACAGGGGAGGTTGAGAACTGAAGCTTTCTTT.

CDR3 DNA sequence: TGTGCCAGCAGCGCCCAACCCCCGACGACTAGCCGTCAAGAGACCCAGTACTTC. It specifies CASSAQPPTTSRQETQYF. This chain connects TRBV9 to TRBJ2-5; TRBD2 agrees at 7 bases. Germline assignment: CDR1 SGDLS and CDR2 YYNGEE. The CDR3 is 18 residues long. With V trimmed by 3 bases and J by 2 bases, 16 bases remained unmatched.

The CDR3 reads CASSLAGSGSLSYNEQFF. The DNA of the CDR3 is TGTGCCAGCAGCTTAGCTGGTAGCGGGAGTCTCTCCTACAATGAGCAGTTCTTC. This chain connects TRBV7-2 to TRBJ2-1; TRBD2 agrees at 9 bases. The trim removed 0 bases at V and 0 bases at J, leaving 6 bases unmatched. The germline gives CDR1 SGHTA, CDR2 FQGNSA. The CDR3 runs to 18 residues.

The genes are TRBV2 and TRBJ2-1, with 8 bases matching TRBD2. This CDR3 has 16 residues. The V gene's germline CDR1 is SNHLY and CDR2 FYNNEI. V was pared by 7 bases and J by 5 bases, with 13 bases of the junction left unmatched. CDR3 in amino acids: CASKRVPGLGDNEQFF. The CDR3 nucleotides read TGTGCCAGCAAGAGGGTTCCGGGACTAGGGGACAATGAGCAGTTCTTC.

J is TRBJ2-2 and V is TRBV20-1, with 12 bases aligning to TRBD2. The J segment lost 7 bases and the V segment lost 3 bases, leaving 6 bases of the junction unmatched. Germline V CDR1 and CDR2: DFQATT, SNEGSKA (reference sequence). The CDR3 sequence is 15 residues long. This CDR3 is CSASPSGRGVGELFF. CDR3 nucleotides: TGCAGTGCTAGTCCTAGCGGGAGGGGTGTCGGGGAGCTGTTTTTT.

The J gene is TRBJ1-5, the V gene TRBV10-3; D remains unclear. Germline V gene lookup returns CDR1 ENHRY and CDR2 SYGVKD. CDR3 length: 9 amino acids. Deletions cut 10 bases from V and 10 bases from J, with 8 bases between. CDR3 nucleotide sequence: TGTGCCACCCCTCTACCCCAGCATTTT. Protein sequence: CATPLPQHF.

As DNA, the CDR3 is TGTGCCAGCACCCACGGGGGGGTCACAGATACGCAGTATTTT. Translation: CASTHGGVTDTQYF. The chain uses TRBV6-5 and TRBJ2-3; TRBD2 matches at 8 bases. The CDR3 has 14 residues. Losses at the gene ends were 7 bases for V and 2 bases for J; bases not matched to a gene: 5. Germline values: CDR1 MNHEY, CDR2 SVGAGI.

The rearrangement joins TRBV18 to TRBJ2-7; 8 nucleotides agree with TRBD2. The CDR3 length is 15 residues. Germline lookup yields CDR1 KGHSH and CDR2 LQKENI. Trimming at V came to 0 bases and at J to 7 bases, leaving 8 bases not matched to a gene. CDR3 sequence: CASSPPYSAGGEQYF. CDR3 coding DNA: TGTGCCAGCTCACCACCCTACAGTGCGGGGGGAGAGCAGTACTTC.